The source of this T cell receptor (beta chain) is a study of shared clonotypes between healthy human individuals. General observations from the study: For naive CD4 cells, 5% to 6.5% of clonotypes were shared across a handful of donors.

The protocol was immunoSEQ multiplex PCR, while the TCRdb copy is restricted to in-frame clones and leaves out a portion. The sample carries a few hundred thousand clones, more than 60% recorded once. V gave up 7 bases and J gave up 0 bases, with 15 bases separating them. In germline, CDR1 is SQVTM, CDR2 ANQGSEA. The CDR3 has 14 amino acids. A note on this clone: What it binds is unknown.

This clonotype originated in a man aged 25 to 40 in good health. The chain uses TRBV29-1 and TRBJ2-5, with D possibly matching TRBD1 (5 bases). Sequencing used memory CD4+ T cells sorted from blood. Subset: CD45RA-negative fraction. The CDR3 DNA reads as TGCAGCGCCATTCCGACAGTGAACCAAGAGACCCAGTACTTC. Translated, it gives CSAIPTVNQETQYF. The full variable domain, completed using reference TRBV29-1 and TRBJ2-5, is SAVISQKPSRDICQRGTSLTIQCQVDSQVTMMFWYRQQPGQSLTLIATANQGSEATYESGFVIDKFPISRPNLTFSTLTVSNMSPEDSSIYLCSAIPTVNQETQYFGPGTRLLVL.